The 11 T cell receptor beta chains listed next were all sequenced from one sample in a study of cytomegalovirus exposure and HLA in healthy donors. The PCR ran on 60 Vbeta and 13 Jbeta primers. Repertoires were generated with immunoSEQ multiplex PCR, while TCRdb's copy carries only in-frame clones and drops some. This sample carries 90,000 to 130,000 clones, roughly four fifths of them seen once, and the ten largest clones take roughly 1.2%. The sample consisted of PBMCs. All receptors come from a woman in her 30s in good health and CMV-seronegative.

The chain recombines TRBV11-2 with TRBJ2-3; 7 nucleotides match TRBD1. The CDR3 length is 12 residues. Trimming took 6 bases from V and 8 from J; bases not matched to a gene: 5. Germline V gene data show CDR1 as SGHAT and CDR2 as FQNNGV. As DNA, the CDR3 is TGTGCCAGCAGACAGGGGATGGGTACGCAGTATTTT. Residues: CASRQGMGTQYF.

The V call is TRBV5-4, the J call TRBJ2-1, with D perhaps TRBD1 (5 bases). The CDR3 is made up of 14 amino acids. Germline loops: CDR1 SGHNT, CDR2 YYREEE (reference sequence). Between the trimmed V and J ends, which lost 6 bases and 4 bases, there was a span of 14 bases. CDR3 nucleotides: TGTGCCAGCAACCCGAAGGGGATTTACAATGAGCAGTTCTTC. Its protein is CASNPKGIYNEQFF.

This clone was detected only a few times. The chain carries TRBV4-3 and TRBJ1-2; 8 bases match TRBD1. The CDR3 totals 16 residues. CDR1 LGHNA and CDR2 YSLEER come from the germline V gene. Trimming cost V 3 bases and J 0 bases; bases outside gene matches: 6. The CDR3 protein is CASSHKTGAPNYGYTF. CDR3 coding DNA: TGCGCCAGCAGCCATAAGACAGGGGCACCTAACTATGGCTACACCTTC.

The chain joins TRBV9 to TRBJ2-1; D is possibly TRBD1 (5 bases). Germline loops: CDR1 SGDLS, CDR2 YYNGEE. Trimming took 2 bases from V and 3 from J, leaving 15 bases between them. The CDR3 totals 16 residues. This chain's CDR3 is CASSVKGQTLYNEQFF. In nucleotides, the CDR3 is TGTGCCAGCAGCGTCAAAGGACAAACCCTCTACAATGAGCAGTTCTTC. Variable domain in full (rest from reference TRBV9 and TRBJ2-1): DSGVTQTPKHLITATGQRVTLRCSPRSGDLSVYWYQQSLDQGLQFLIQYYNGEERAKGNILERFSAQQFPDLHSELNLSSLELGDSALYFCASSVKGQTLYNEQFFGPGTRLTVL.

The chain combines TRBV6-1 with TRBJ1-5; D possibly corresponds to TRBD1 (5 bases). CDR1 is MNHNS, CDR2 SASEGT, per germline. The CDR3 has 16 amino acids. V was pared by 2 bases and J by 0 bases, with 11 bases between. The CDR3 nucleotides read TGTGCCAGCAGTGAACAGGGCCATATTAGCAATCAGCCCCAGCATTTT. Translating gives CASSEQGHISNQPQHF.

J is TRBJ1-2 and V is TRBV30; a possible D gene is TRBD1 (5 bases). Between the trimmed V and J ends, which lost 2 bases and 5 bases, there was a span of 12 bases. This CDR3 has 13 amino acids. CDR1 is GTSNPN, CDR2 SVGIG, per germline (reference sequence). The CDR3 region has the DNA TGTGCCTGGAGTAACGGGGGAGGATATGGCTACACCTTC. This encodes CAWSNGGGYGYTF.

The genes are TRBV6-5 and TRBJ2-5, with a possible D match to TRBD1 (6 bases). The CDR3 runs to 14 residues. The germline gives CDR1 MNHEY, CDR2 SVGAGI. The germline V and J ends were trimmed by 10 bases and 5 bases, with 20 bases remaining between them. CDR3 loop: CATHQTGAAETQYF. CDR3 nucleotides: TGTGCCACCCACCAGACAGGAGCGGCGGAGACCCAGTACTTC.

This sequence joins TRBV11-2 and TRBJ2-7; TRBD1 might be the D (6 bases). Looked up from germline, CDR1 is SGHAT and CDR2 is FQNNGV. The CDR3 is made up of 16 amino acids. The ends were cut back, 2 bases at V and 4 bases at J, with 18 bases in the middle. The CDR3 reads CASSLTGLGLGYEQYF. In DNA form, the CDR3 reads TGTGCCAGCAGCTTAACAGGGCTCGGGCTCGGTTACGAGCAGTACTTC.

This clone was detected a few times. The V call is TRBV25-1, the J call TRBJ1-1; the match to TRBD1 covers 12 bases. The V segment lost 6 bases and the J segment 6 bases; nucleotides outside the gene matches: 5. The CDR3 sequence is 14 residues long. The germline V gene encodes CDR1 MGHDK and CDR2 SYGVNS. As DNA, the CDR3 is TGTGCCAGCAGACCGGGACAGGGGGCCGCTGAAGCTTTCTTT. Translated: CASRPGQGAAEAFF.

The chain combines TRBV28 with TRBJ1-6; no firm D call. V lost 3 bases and J 7 bases, leaving 16 bases between the germline ends. This CDR3 spans 16 amino acids. The germline V gene encodes CDR1 MDHEN and CDR2 SYDVKM. The CDR3 protein is CASSFSPGIGNSPLHF. CDR3 DNA: TGTGCCAGCAGTTTTTCCCCGGGGATTGGGAATTCACCCCTCCACTTT.

The V and J genes are TRBV11-1 and TRBJ2-5; 9 nucleotides align to TRBD2. The length of the CDR3 is 15 residues. Per germline, CDR1 SGHAT and CDR2 FQDESV (reference sequence). V gave up 1 base and J gave up 3 bases; unmatched junction bases: 3. The CDR3 DNA is TGTGCCAGCAGCTTAGAAGGGACTAGCAAAGAGACCCAGTACTTC. It translates to CASSLEGTSKETQYF. The full variable domain, with the rest looked up from reference TRBV11-1 and TRBJ2-5, is EAEVAQSPRYKITEKSQAVAFWCDPISGHATLYWYRQILGQGPELLVQFQDESVVDDSQLPKDRFSAERLKGVDSTLKIQPAELGDSAMYLCASSLEGTSKETQYFGPGTRLLVL.